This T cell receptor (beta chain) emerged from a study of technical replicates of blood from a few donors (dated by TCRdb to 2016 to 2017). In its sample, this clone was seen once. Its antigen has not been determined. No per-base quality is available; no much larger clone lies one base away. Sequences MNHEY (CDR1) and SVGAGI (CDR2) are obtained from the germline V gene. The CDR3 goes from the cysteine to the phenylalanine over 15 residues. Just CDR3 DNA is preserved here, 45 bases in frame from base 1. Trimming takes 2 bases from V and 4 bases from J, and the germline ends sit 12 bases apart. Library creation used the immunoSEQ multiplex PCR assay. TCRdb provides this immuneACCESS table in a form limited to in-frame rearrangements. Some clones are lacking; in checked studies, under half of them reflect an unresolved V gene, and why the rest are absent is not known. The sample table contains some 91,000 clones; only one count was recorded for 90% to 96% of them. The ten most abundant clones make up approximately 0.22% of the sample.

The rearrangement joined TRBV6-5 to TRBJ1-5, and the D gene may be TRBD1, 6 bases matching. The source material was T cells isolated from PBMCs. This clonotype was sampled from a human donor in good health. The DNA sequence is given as TGTGCCAGCAGTTACGGGGGCGGCGGGAATCAGCCCCAGCATTTT. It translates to CASSYGGGGNQPQHF.